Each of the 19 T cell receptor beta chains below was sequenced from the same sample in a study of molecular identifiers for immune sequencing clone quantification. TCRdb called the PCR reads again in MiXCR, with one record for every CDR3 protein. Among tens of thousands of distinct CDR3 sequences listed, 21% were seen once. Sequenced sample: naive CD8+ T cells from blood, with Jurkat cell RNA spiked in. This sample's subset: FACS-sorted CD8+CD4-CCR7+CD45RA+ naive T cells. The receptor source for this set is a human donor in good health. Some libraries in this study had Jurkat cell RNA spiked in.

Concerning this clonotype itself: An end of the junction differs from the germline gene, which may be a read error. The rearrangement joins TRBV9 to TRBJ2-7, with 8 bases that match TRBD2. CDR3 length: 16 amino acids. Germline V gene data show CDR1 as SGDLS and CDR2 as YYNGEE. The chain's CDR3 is CASSVGAAGAGYEQHF. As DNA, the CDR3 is TGTGCCAGCAGCGTAGGAGCAGCGGGAGCTGGATACGAGCAGCACTTC. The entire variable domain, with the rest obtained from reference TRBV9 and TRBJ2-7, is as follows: DSGVTQTPKHLITATGQRVTLRCSPRSGDLSVYWYQQSLDQGLQFLIQYYNGEERAKGNILERFSAQQFPDLHSELNLSSLELGDSALYFCASSVGAAGAGYEQHFGPGTRLTVT.

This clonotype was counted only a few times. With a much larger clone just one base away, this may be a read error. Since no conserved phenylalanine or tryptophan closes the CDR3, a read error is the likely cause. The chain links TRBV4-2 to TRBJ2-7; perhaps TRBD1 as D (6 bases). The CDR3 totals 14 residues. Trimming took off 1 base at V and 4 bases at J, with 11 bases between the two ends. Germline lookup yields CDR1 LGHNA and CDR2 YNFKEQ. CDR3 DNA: TGTGCCAGCAGCCAAGGGAGCCAGGGGTACGAGCAGTACTCC. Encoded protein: CASSQGSQGYEQYS.

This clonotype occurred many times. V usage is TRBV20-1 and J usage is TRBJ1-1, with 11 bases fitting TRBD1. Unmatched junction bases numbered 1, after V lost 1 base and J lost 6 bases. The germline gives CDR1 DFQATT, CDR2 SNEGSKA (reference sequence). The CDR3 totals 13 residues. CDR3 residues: CSARGGQGAEAFF. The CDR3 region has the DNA TGCAGTGCTAGAGGGGGACAGGGGGCTGAAGCTTTCTTT.

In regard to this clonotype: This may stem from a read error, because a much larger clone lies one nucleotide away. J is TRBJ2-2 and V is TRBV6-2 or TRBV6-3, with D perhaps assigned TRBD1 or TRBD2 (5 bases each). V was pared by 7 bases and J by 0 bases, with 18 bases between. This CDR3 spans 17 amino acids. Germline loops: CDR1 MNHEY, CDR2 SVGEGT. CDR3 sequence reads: CASNDLKRGPNTGELFF. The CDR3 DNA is TGTGCCAGCAACGACCTAAAACGGGGCCCGAACACCGGGGAGCTGTTTTTT.

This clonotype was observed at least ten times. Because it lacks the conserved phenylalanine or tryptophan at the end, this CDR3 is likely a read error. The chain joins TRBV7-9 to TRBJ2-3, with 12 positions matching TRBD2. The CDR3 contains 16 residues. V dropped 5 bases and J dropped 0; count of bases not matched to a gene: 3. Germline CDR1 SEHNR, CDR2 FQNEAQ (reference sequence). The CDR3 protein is CASSPGTSGSTDTQYS. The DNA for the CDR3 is TGTGCCAGCAGCCCCGGGACTAGCGGGAGCACAGATACGCAGTATTCT.

The CDR3 sequence is CASSHMGSGRAEETQYF. DNA of the CDR3: TGCGCCAGCAGCCACATGGGTAGCGGGAGGGCCGAAGAGACCCAGTACTTC. V is TRBV5-1 and J is TRBJ2-5; 11 bases line up with TRBD2. This CDR3 contains 17 residues. The germline gives CDR1 SGHRS, CDR2 YFSETQ. V lost 4 bases, J lost 3 bases, and 11 bases stayed unmatched. Together with reference TRBV5-1 and TRBJ2-5, the CDR3 gives the full variable domain: KAGVTQTPRYLIKTRGQQVTLSCSPISGHRSVSWYQQTPGQGLQFLFEYFSETQRNKGNFPGRFSGRQFSNSRSEMNVSTLELGDSALYLCASSHMGSGRAEETQYFGPGTRLLVL.

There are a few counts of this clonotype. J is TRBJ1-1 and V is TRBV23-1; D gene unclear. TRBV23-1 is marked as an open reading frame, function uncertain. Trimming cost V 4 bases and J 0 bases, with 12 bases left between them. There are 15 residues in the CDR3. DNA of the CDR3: TGCGCCAGCAGTCCCCCGAGGGAATTGAACACTGAAGCTTTCTTT. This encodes CASSPPRELNTEAFF.

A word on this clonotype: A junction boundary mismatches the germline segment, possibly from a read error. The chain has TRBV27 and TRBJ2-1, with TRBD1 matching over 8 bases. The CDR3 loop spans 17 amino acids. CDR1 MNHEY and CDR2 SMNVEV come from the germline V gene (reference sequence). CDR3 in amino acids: CVSSSFRGLGSYNEQFF. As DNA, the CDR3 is TGTGTCAGCAGTTCATTCAGGGGGCTGGGCTCCTACAATGAGCAGTTCTTC.

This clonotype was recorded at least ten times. CDR3 nucleotide sequence: TGTGCCAGCAGCCAAGTGGGGTCCGGCTGGAGGAATGAGCAGTTCTTC. This translates into CASSQVGSGWRNEQFF. The chain carries TRBV14 and TRBJ2-1; possible D gene TRBD2, 5 bases. The CDR3 sequence is 16 residues long. The V end was cut by 1 base, the J end by 7 bases, with 17 bases between. Germline loops: CDR1 SGHDN, CDR2 FVKESK.

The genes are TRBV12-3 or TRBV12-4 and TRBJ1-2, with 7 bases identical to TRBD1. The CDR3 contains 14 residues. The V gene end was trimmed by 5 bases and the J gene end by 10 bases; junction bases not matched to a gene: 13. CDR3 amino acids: CASSPHPTGKDYTF. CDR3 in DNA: TGTGCCAGCAGTCCCCACCCGACAGGGAAGGACTACACCTTC.

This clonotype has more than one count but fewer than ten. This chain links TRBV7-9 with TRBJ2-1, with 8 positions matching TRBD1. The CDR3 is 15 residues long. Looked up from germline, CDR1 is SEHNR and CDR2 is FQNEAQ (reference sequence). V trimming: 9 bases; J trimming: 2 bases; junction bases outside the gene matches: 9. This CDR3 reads CASSPRQGTYNEQFF. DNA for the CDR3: TGTGCCAGTAGCCCGCGACAGGGGACCTACAATGAGCAGTTCTTC.

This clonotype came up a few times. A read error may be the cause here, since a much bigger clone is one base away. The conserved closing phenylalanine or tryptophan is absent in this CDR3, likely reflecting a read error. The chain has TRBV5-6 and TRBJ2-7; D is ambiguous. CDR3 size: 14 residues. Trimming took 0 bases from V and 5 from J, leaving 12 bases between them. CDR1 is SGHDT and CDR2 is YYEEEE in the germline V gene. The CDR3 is CASSLVSRVDEQYS. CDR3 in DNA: TGTGCCAGCAGCTTGGTTTCTAGGGTCGACGAGCAGTACTCC.

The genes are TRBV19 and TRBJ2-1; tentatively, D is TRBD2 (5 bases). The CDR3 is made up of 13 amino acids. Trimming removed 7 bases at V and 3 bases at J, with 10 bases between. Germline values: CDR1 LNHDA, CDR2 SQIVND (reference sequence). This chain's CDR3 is CASKEVDYNEQFF. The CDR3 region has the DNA TGTGCCAGTAAGGAGGTAGACTACAATGAGCAGTTCTTC.

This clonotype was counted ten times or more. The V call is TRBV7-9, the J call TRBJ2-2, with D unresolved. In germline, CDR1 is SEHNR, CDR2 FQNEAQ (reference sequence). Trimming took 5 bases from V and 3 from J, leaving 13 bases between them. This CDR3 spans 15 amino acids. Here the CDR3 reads CASSPFRSHTGELFF. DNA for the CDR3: TGTGCCAGCAGCCCATTCCGGAGCCACACCGGGGAGCTGTTTTTT.

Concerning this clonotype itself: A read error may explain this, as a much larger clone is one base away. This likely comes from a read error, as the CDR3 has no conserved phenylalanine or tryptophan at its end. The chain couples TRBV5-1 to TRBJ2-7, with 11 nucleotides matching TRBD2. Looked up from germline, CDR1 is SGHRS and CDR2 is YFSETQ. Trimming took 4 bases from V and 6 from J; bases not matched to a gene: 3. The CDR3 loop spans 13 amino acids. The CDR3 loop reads CASSMGLAVEQYC. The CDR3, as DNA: TGCGCCAGCAGCATGGGACTAGCGGTCGAGCAGTACTGC.

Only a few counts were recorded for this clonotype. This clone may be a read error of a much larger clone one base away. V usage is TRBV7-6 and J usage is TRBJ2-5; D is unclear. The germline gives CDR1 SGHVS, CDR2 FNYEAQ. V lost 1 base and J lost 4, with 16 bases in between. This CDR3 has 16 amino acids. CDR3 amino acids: CASSLVIQDLSETQYF. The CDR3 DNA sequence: TGTGCCAGCAGCTTAGTCATTCAGGACCTCTCAGAGACCCAGTACTTC.

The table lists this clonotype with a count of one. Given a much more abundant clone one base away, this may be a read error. The CDR3 bases are TGTGCCAGCGGCCAAGATAGCACTAGCGGGTCGAACACCGGGGAGCTGTTTTTT. As protein: CASGQDSTSGSNTGELFF. The rearrangement uses TRBV3-1 and TRBJ2-2, with 9 bases lining up with TRBD2. The V gene's germline CDR1 is LGHDT and CDR2 YNNKEL (reference sequence). This CDR3 comprises 18 residues.

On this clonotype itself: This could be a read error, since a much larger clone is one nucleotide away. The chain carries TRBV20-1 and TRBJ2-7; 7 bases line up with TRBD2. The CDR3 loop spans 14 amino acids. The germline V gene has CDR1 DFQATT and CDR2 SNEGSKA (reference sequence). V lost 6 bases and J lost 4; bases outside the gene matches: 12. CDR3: CSAAPRLAPYEQYF. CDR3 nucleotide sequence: TGCAGTGCCGCCCCAAGACTAGCCCCTTACGAGCAGTACTTC.

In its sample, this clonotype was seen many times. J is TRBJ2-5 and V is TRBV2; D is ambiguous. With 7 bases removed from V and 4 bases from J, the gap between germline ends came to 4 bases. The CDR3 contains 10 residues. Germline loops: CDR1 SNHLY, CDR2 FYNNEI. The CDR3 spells CASIRETQYF. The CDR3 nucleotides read TGTGCCAGCATAAGAGAGACCCAGTACTTC.